One and the same sample provided the 30 T cell receptor beta chains below, sequenced in a study of T cells in localized non-small cell lung cancer. Clones were read by immunoSEQ multiplex PCR, and TCRdb kept only the in-frame ones, dropping some. The sample consists of some 80,000 clones, around four fifths of them appearing once. This sample comprised peripheral blood, obtained before any cancer treatment. These receptors were taken from a man aged 40-75 years with stage I lung adenocarcinoma.

The chain uses TRBV7-9 and TRBJ1-2; tentative D call: TRBD1 (6 bases). Trimming cost V 4 bases and J 8 bases, with 20 bases left between them. CDR3 length: 15 amino acids. In germline, CDR1 is SEHNR, CDR2 FQNEAQ (reference sequence). As DNA, the CDR3 is TGTGCCAGCAGCTCGTTCCGGGGGCCAAGGGAAGGCTACACCTTC. This translates into CASSSFRGPREGYTF.

The chain is built from TRBV6-6 and TRBJ1-4; TRBD1 matches at 8 bases. CDR3 length equals 16 residues. Germline lookup yields CDR1 MNHNY and CDR2 SVGAGI (reference sequence). With 5 bases clipped from V and 4 bases from J, the junction kept 9 bases outside the gene matches. The CDR3 spells CASSGTGPAGNEKLFF. DNA of the CDR3: TGTGCCAGCAGTGGGACAGGTCCGGCGGGTAATGAAAAACTGTTTTTT.

A single count supports this clone. The chain carries TRBV15 and TRBJ1-5, with 7 bases that match TRBD1. This CDR3 spans 14 amino acids. The V segment lost 4 bases and the J segment 4 bases; nucleotides outside the gene matches: 4. Per germline, CDR1 LNHNV and CDR2 YYDKDF (reference sequence). The CDR3 DNA reads TGTGCCACCAGCACAAGGACAGGAAATCAGCCCCAGCATTTT. As protein: CATSTRTGNQPQHF. Together with reference TRBV15 and TRBJ1-5, the CDR3 gives the full variable domain: DAMVIQNPRYQVTQFGKPVTLSCSQTLNHNVMYWYQQKSSQAPKLLFHYYDKDFNNEADTPDNFQSRRPNTSFCFLDIRSPGLGDTAMYLCATSTRTGNQPQHFGDGTRLSIL.

This chain joins TRBV5-4 and TRBJ1-1; D is perhaps TRBD1 (6 bases). The CDR3 spans 15 residues. The V end lost 1 base, the J end lost 3 bases, and 13 bases lay between the germline ends. Germline CDR1 SGHNT, CDR2 YYREEE (reference sequence). CDR3 region: CASSLNQGWDTEAFF. CDR3 in DNA: TGTGCCAGCAGCTTGAACCAGGGGTGGGACACTGAAGCTTTCTTT.

The rearrangement uses TRBV25-1 and TRBJ2-3; D is tentatively TRBD1 or TRBD2 (6 bases each). The germline CDR1 and CDR2 sequences are MGHDK and SYGVNS. CDR3 length equals 15 residues. Trimming took off 8 bases at V and 2 bases at J, with 17 bases between the two ends. The DNA for the CDR3 is TGTGCCAGCTCTCCGGAGGGGGGCCCCACAGATACGCAGTATTTT. Protein sequence: CASSPEGGPTDTQYF. Full variable domain (remainder filled in from reference TRBV25-1 and TRBJ2-3): EADIYQTPRYLVIGTGKKITLECSQTMGHDKMYWYQQDPGMELHLIHYSYGVNSTEKGDLSSESTVSRIRTEHFPLTLESARPSHTSQYLCASSPEGGPTDTQYFGPGTRLTVL.

The rearrangement links TRBV11-2 to TRBJ2-5; D is undetermined. This CDR3 is built from 13 residues. CDR1 and CDR2 from the germline V gene are SGHAT and FQNNGV. V was cut by 2 bases and J by 2 bases, with 6 bases left in between. CDR3 DNA: TGTGCCAGCAGCTTATTAACGCAAGAGACCCAGTACTTC. Protein sequence: CASSLLTQETQYF.

The chain links TRBV4-2 to TRBJ2-2; TRBD2 is a possible D gene (6 bases). The V gene lost 4 bases and the J gene lost 6 bases, with 12 bases spanning the gap. The length of the CDR3 is 14 residues. Germline V gene data show CDR1 as LGHNA and CDR2 as YNFKEQ. CDR3 DNA sequence: TGTGCCAGCAGCCGTCGGGAGATATCCGGGGAGCTGTTTTTT. Encoded protein: CASSRREISGELFF.

This sequence joins TRBV28 and TRBJ2-7, with 10 nucleotides matching TRBD2. V was pared by 2 bases and J by 0 bases, with 7 bases of the junction left unmatched. CDR1 is MDHEN, CDR2 SYDVKM, per germline. The CDR3 has 17 amino acids. The CDR3 sequence: CASSLLAGALSSYEQYF. CDR3 sequence (DNA): TGTGCCAGCAGTTTACTAGCGGGAGCTCTGAGCTCCTACGAGCAGTACTTC.

The genes are TRBV7-9 and TRBJ1-5; tentative D call: TRBD1 (6 bases). Trimming took 1 base from V and 7 from J, leaving 14 bases between them. The germline gives CDR1 SEHNR, CDR2 FQNEAQ (reference sequence). This CDR3 region has 15 residues. The CDR3 region has the DNA TGTGCCAGCAGCTTAGGACAGGCTAACAGCCAGCCCCAGCATTTT. Amino acid sequence: CASSLGQANSQPQHF.

V gene TRBV30 combines with J gene TRBJ2-3; no clear D. The germline V gene encodes CDR1 GTSNPN and CDR2 SVGIG (reference sequence). V was cut by 5 bases and J by 3 bases, with 6 bases left in between. The CDR3 sequence is 11 residues long. CDR3 sequence: CAWGITDTQYF. CDR3 nucleotides: TGTGCCTGGGGAATAACAGATACGCAGTATTTT.

CDR3 protein: CASSSTGTGANVLTF. The CDR3 DNA reads as TGTGCCAGCAGTTCCACAGGGACTGGGGCCAACGTCCTGACTTTC. The chain joins TRBV27 to TRBJ2-6, with D possibly TRBD1 on 6 matching bases. CDR1 and CDR2 from the germline V gene are MNHEY and SMNVEV (reference sequence). The CDR3 totals 15 residues. The V and J ends lost 4 bases and 2 bases respectively, with 9 bases between them.

In this sample, this clone turned up many times. The same CDR3 arises from other DNA sequences in this sample as well. This chain uses TRBV30 with TRBJ1-1; perhaps TRBD1 as D (5 bases). Germline V gene lookup returns CDR1 GTSNPN and CDR2 SVGIG (reference sequence). V gave up 3 bases and J gave up 0 bases, with 8 bases separating them. CDR3 length equals 13 residues. CDR3 sequence (DNA): TGTGCCTGGAGGGCAGGGCTGAACACTGAAGCTTTCTTT. As protein: CAWRAGLNTEAFF.

This chain joins TRBV28 and TRBJ2-7, with D tentatively TRBD2 (6 bases). This CDR3 is built from 14 residues. Trimming removed 6 bases at V and 4 bases at J, with 16 bases between. Germline CDR1 and CDR2: MDHEN and SYDVKM. This chain's CDR3 is CASRLSGARYEQYF. Written as DNA, the CDR3 is TGTGCCAGCAGGCTCTCGGGAGCGCGGTACGAGCAGTACTTC.

The chain combines TRBV7-8 with TRBJ1-1, with 11 nucleotides matching TRBD1. Germline-derived CDR1 and CDR2 are SGHVS and FQNEAQ. Trimming cost V 1 base and J 3 bases; bases outside gene matches: 4. There are 16 residues in the CDR3. CDR3 nucleotide sequence: TGTGCCAGCAGCTTAGGGGACAGGGGGACATACACTGAAGCTTTCTTT. As protein: CASSLGDRGTYTEAFF.

The rearrangement uses TRBV4-2 and TRBJ2-1; D unresolved. The V gene lost 1 base and the J gene lost 9 bases, with 16 bases spanning the gap. CDR1 is LGHNA, CDR2 YNFKEQ, per germline. The CDR3 spans 15 residues. CDR3 region: CASSQGATRIGEQFF. CDR3 DNA sequence: TGTGCCAGCAGCCAAGGCGCGACAAGGATTGGTGAGCAGTTCTTC.

The gene calls are TRBV5-6 and TRBJ2-7, with D perhaps matching TRBD1 or TRBD2 (6 bases each). The CDR3 is 16 residues long. V shed 4 bases and J shed 4 bases, with 21 bases lying between them. Germline CDR1 SGHDT, CDR2 YYEEEE. The CDR3 region has the DNA TGTGCCAGCAGCAACATTCTGGGGGGACATGCTTACGAGCAGTACTTC. This codes for CASSNILGGHAYEQYF.

This chain connects TRBV28 to TRBJ2-1; D tentatively fits TRBD1 or TRBD2 (5 bases each). This CDR3 region has 15 residues. Germline lookup yields CDR1 MDHEN and CDR2 SYDVKM. Trimming stripped 3 bases from V and 5 bases from J, with 14 bases between. CDR3 region: CASSLSRDHNNEQFF. CDR3 coding DNA: TGTGCCAGCAGTTTGTCCCGGGACCATAACAATGAGCAGTTCTTC.

This rearrangement joins TRBV19 to TRBJ2-6; D call uncertain. The V gene's germline CDR1 is LNHDA and CDR2 SQIVND (reference sequence). The CDR3 extends over 17 amino acids. V was pared by 5 bases and J by 0 bases, with 14 bases between. This CDR3 reads CASSGARFNSGANVLTF. The DNA for the CDR3 is TGTGCCAGTAGTGGCGCCCGATTTAACTCTGGGGCCAACGTCCTGACTTTC.

This chain connects TRBV11-1 to TRBJ2-7; D is undetermined. From germline, CDR1 is SGHAT and CDR2 FQDESV (reference sequence). V lost 5 bases and J 13 bases, leaving 9 bases between the germline ends. This CDR3 has 9 residues. CDR3: CASSPPSYF. DNA for the CDR3: TGTGCCAGCAGCCCTCCTTCATACTTC.

This chain uses TRBV7-3 with TRBJ2-1; the match to TRBD1 covers 9 bases. The CDR3 loop spans 15 amino acids. J lost 6 bases, V lost 2 bases, and 5 bases had no gene match. Germline V gives CDR1 SGHTA, CDR2 FQGTGA. The CDR3 bases are TGTGCCAGCAGCTTAGCTCTGGGACAGGGCAATGAGCAGTTCTTC. This sequence encodes CASSLALGQGNEQFF.

Concerning this clone: The junction does not match germline at one end; this may be a read error. CDR3 amino acids: CASVLGGRPDTQYF. The CDR3 DNA reads as TGTGCTAGTGTTTTGGGCGGGAGGCCCGATACGCAGTATTTT. V and J are TRBV12-5 and TRBJ2-3; 8 bases align to TRBD2. Germline loops: CDR1 LGHNT, CDR2 FRNRAP. This CDR3 is 14 amino acids long.

The chain couples TRBV7-2 to TRBJ2-7; D gene ambiguous. Per germline, CDR1 SGHTA and CDR2 FQGNSA. The CDR3 contains 14 residues. Trimming cost V 1 base and J 3 bases, with 10 bases left between them. CDR3 sequence: CASSLGNTIYEQYF. Here the CDR3 DNA reads TGTGCCAGCAGCTTAGGCAATACCATCTACGAGCAGTACTTC. The variable domain in full, with the rest retrieved from reference TRBV7-2 and TRBJ2-7, is GAGVSQSPSNKVTEKGKDVELRCDPISGHTALYWYRQSLGQGLEFLIYFQGNSAPDKSGLPSDRFSAERTGGSVSTLTIQRTQQEDSAVYLCASSLGNTIYEQYFGPGTRLTVT.

The chain employs TRBV27 and TRBJ2-1; D uncertain. Trimming removed 2 bases at V and 5 bases at J, with 19 bases between. Germline lookup yields CDR1 MNHEY and CDR2 SMNVEV (reference sequence). The CDR3 is 17 amino acids. The CDR3 DNA sequence: TGTGCCAGCAGTTTACGCGGCAGGACCCAAGGCGACAATGAGCAGTTCTTC. Encoded protein: CASSLRGRTQGDNEQFF.

J is TRBJ2-3 and V is TRBV10-3, with unresolved D. CDR1 ENHRY and CDR2 SYGVKD come from the germline V gene. Trimming stripped 3 bases from V and 7 bases from J, with 5 bases between. The CDR3 totals 11 residues. The CDR3 nucleotides read TGTGCCATCAGTGATATAAATACGCAGTATTTT. It codes for CAISDINTQYF.

This clone has just a few counts. J is TRBJ2-1 and V is TRBV5-8; no clear D. CDR1 is SGHTS, CDR2 YDEGEE, per germline. The V end was cut by 6 bases, the J end by 0 bases, with 16 bases between. The CDR3 is 16 residues long. CDR3 amino acids: CASTSLRRSSYNEQFF. The CDR3, as DNA: TGTGCCAGCACCTCCTTACGACGGAGCTCCTACAATGAGCAGTTCTTC.

The chain combines TRBV27 with TRBJ2-3; the D gene is possibly TRBD1 (5 bases). Trimming left V 3 bases short and J 3 bases short, with 10 bases between. The CDR3 covers 14 residues. From germline, CDR1 is MNHEY and CDR2 SMNVEV (reference sequence). The CDR3 here is CASSFRDRTDTQYF. CDR3 bases: TGTGCCAGCAGTTTCAGGGATCGTACAGATACGCAGTATTTT.

The rearrangement joins TRBV7-9 to TRBJ1-1, with TRBD1 as a possible D gene (5 bases). Trimming took off 4 bases at V and 7 bases at J, with 16 bases between the two ends. CDR1 and CDR2 (germline): SEHNR, FQNEAQ (reference sequence). This CDR3 region has 14 residues. The chain's CDR3 is CASSSLGLGLEAFF. The CDR3 bases are TGTGCCAGCAGCTCACTGGGACTGGGGCTTGAAGCTTTCTTT.

The chain uses TRBV11-3 and TRBJ2-3; the match to TRBD1 covers 7 bases. Trimming took 0 bases from V and 3 from J; bases not matched to a gene: 6. Germline V gene sequence: CDR1 SGHNT, CDR2 YENEEA. The CDR3 is made up of 16 amino acids. As DNA, the CDR3 is TGTGCCAGCAGCTTAGATCCAGGGGGTGGGACAGATACGCAGTATTTT. Encoded protein: CASSLDPGGGTDTQYF.

This sequence joins TRBV7-2 and TRBJ2-7; D perhaps matches TRBD2 (6 bases). Germline V gene data show CDR1 as SGHTA and CDR2 as FQGNSA. Between the trimmed V and J ends, which lost 0 bases and 6 bases, there was a span of 9 bases. The CDR3 loop spans 13 amino acids. DNA for the CDR3: TGTGCCAGCAGCTTAGCGTTCGGGGGCGAGCAGTACTTC. It translates to CASSLAFGGEQYF.

This clone appeared a few times. One end of the junction varies from germline; a read error may be responsible. V gene TRBV7-7 combines with J gene TRBJ2-2; perhaps TRBD1 as D (6 bases). This CDR3 spans 13 amino acids. Germline values: CDR1 SSHAT, CDR2 FNYEAQ (reference sequence). CDR3 protein: CASSLDRTGELFF. The CDR3, as DNA: TGTGCTAGCAGCCTAGACAGGACCGGGGAGCTGTTTTTT. Full variable domain (missing parts from reference TRBV7-7 and TRBJ2-2): GAGVSQSPRYKVTKRGQDVTLRCDPISSHATLYWYQQALGQGPEFLTYFNYEAQPDKSGLPSDRFSAERPEGSISTLTIQRTEQRDSAMYRCASSLDRTGELFFGEGSRLTVL.